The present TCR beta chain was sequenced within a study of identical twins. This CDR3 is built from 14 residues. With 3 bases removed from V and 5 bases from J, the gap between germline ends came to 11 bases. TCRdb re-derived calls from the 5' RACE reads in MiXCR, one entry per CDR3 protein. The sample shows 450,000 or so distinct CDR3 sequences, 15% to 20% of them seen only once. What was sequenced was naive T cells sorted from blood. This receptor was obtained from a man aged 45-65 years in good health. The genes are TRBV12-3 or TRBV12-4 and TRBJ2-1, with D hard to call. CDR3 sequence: CASSFIPIHNEQFF. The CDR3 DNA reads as TGTGCCAGCAGTTTCATCCCAATTCACAATGAGCAGTTCTTC.